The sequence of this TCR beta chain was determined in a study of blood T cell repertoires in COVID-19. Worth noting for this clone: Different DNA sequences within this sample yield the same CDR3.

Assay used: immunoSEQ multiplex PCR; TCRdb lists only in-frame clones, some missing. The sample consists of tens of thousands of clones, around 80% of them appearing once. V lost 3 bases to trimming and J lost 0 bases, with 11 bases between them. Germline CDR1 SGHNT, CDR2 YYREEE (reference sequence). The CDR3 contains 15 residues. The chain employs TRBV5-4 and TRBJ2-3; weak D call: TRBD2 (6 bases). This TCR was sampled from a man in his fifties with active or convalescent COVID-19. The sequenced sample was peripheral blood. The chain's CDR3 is CASSSGLPSTDTQYF. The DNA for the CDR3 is TGTGCCAGCAGCTCAGGACTACCTAGCACAGATACGCAGTATTTT.